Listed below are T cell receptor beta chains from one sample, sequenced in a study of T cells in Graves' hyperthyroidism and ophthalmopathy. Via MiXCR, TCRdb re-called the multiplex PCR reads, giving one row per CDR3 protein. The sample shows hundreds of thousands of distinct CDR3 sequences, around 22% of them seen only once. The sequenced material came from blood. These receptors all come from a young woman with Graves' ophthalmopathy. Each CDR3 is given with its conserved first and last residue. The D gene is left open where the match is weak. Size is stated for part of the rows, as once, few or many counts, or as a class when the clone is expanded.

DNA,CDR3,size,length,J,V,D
TGTGCCAGCAGCCAAGCCCGAACAGGGAGGACTGAAGCTTTCTTT,CASSQARTGRTEAFF,.,15,TRBJ1-1,TRBV3-1,.
TGCGCCAGCAGCCTTCGCGTTGGGGGGGTTGAAGAGACCCAGTACTTC,CASSLRVGGVEETQYF,many,16,TRBJ2-5,TRBV5-1,TRBD2
TGCGCCAGCAGCCCCGACAGGGATGACACTGAAGCTTTCTTT,CASSPDRDDTEAFF,many,14,TRBJ1-1,TRBV5-1,TRBD1
TGTGCCAGCAGCGTAGAGGGCAGGGGAATCGGGGAGCTGTTTTTT,CASSVEGRGIGELFF,.,15,TRBJ2-2,TRBV9,.
TGCGCCAGCAGCGATTCGACCGGGACTAGCGGGCCGAGCTCCTACGAGCAGTACTTC,CASSDSTGTSGPSSYEQYF,few,19,TRBJ2-7,TRBV5-1,TRBD2
TGTGCCAGCAGCCACGCGACAGGGATCGACTATGGCTACACCTTC,CASSHATGIDYGYTF,many,15,TRBJ1-2,TRBV7-2,TRBD1
TGCAGCTCCCTGGGGCCAGGGGGCTCCGAGCAGTACTTC,CSSLGPGGSEQYF,many,13,TRBJ2-7,TRBV29-1,TRBD1
TGTGCCAGCAGTTCACGGACAGGGTTAACGGGAGACACTGAAGCTTTCTTT,CASSSRTGLTGDTEAFF,many,17,TRBJ1-1,TRBV28,TRBD1
TGTGCCAGCAGCGCCCCATTCGGGTTGAAGCAGTACTTC,CASSAPFGLKQYF,many,13,TRBJ2-7,TRBV9,.
TGTGCCAGCAGCACGGCCAGCGGGGTGTCCTACGAGCAGTACTTC,CASSTASGVSYEQYF,many,15,TRBJ2-7,TRBV7-2,TRBD2
TGTGCCAGCAGCTTAGATTTTCCTGAAGCTTTCTTT,CASSLDFPEAFF,many,12,TRBJ1-1,TRBV7-2,.
TGTGCCAGCAGTTACGGGGGACAGGGCTATCAGCCCCAGCATTTT,CASSYGGQGYQPQHF,once,15,TRBJ1-5,TRBV12-3/TRBV12-4,TRBD1
TGTGCCAGCAGCTCCTCCCTGACCGGGGAGCTGTTTTTT,CASSSSLTGELFF,many,13,TRBJ2-2,TRBV11-3,.
TGTGCCAGTACGCGGGGTGGAGACCACACTGAAGCTTTCTTT,CASTRGGDHTEAFF,many,14,TRBJ1-1,TRBV19,.
TGTGCCAGCAGTCCTATGACAGAAAGCAATCAGCCCCAGCATTTT,CASSPMTESNQPQHF,many,15,TRBJ1-5,TRBV6-5,.
TGTGCCAGCAGTTACCAAACACCTAGCGGGGCTGGGGAGCTGTTTTTT,CASSYQTPSGAGELFF,many,16,TRBJ2-2,TRBV6-2/TRBV6-3,TRBD2
TGTGCCAGCAGCCTCCCGGGACAGGGTGCCGAGCAGTACTTC,CASSLPGQGAEQYF,.,14,TRBJ2-7,TRBV7-9,TRBD1
TGTGCCAGCAGTTACTCGAAGAGGAGTGAAGCTTTCTTT,CASSYSKRSEAFF,many,13,TRBJ1-1,TRBV6-5,.
TGCAGCGTCGCTGGAGCGGGAGTCCAAGAGACCCAGTACTTC,CSVAGAGVQETQYF,few,14,TRBJ2-5,TRBV29-1,TRBD2
TGTGCCAGCTCACCAGACAGGGCCTACATGAACACTGAAGCTTTCTTT,CASSPDRAYMNTEAFF,few,16,TRBJ1-1,TRBV18,TRBD1
TGTGCCAGCAGCTTAGGGGCCGCAGGGAACTATGGCTACACCTTC,CASSLGAAGNYGYTF,many,15,TRBJ1-2,TRBV13,.